This T cell receptor beta chain came from a study of T cell clones after liver transplantation. Study overall: A pre-transplant mixed lymphocyte reaction with TCRbeta sequencing defined graft-donor-reactive clones followed in post-transplant blood. Findings and limits, study-wide: Rather than being deleted, graft donor-reactive T cells may have moved into the graft.

Profiled with immunoSEQ multiplex PCR; TCRdb holds only in-frame clones, not every one. The sample lists roughly 74,000 clones, around 80% seen once, with about 0.63% in the top ten. The CDR3 contains 15 residues. Between the trimmed V and J ends, which lost 4 bases and 5 bases, there was a span of 18 bases. Germline-derived CDR1 and CDR2 are SGDLS and YYNGEE. This clone appeared once. Its target is unknown. Sequenced here: CD4+ T cells from blood, sampled before liver transplant. This TCR was sampled from a human donor who received a liver transplant. The rearrangement joins TRBV9 to TRBJ2-5; maybe TRBD2 (6 bases). The CDR3 sequence: CASSPSSGVWETQYF. The CDR3 bases are TGTGCCAGCAGCCCTTCGTCGGGAGTGTGGGAGACCCAGTACTTC. The variable domain in full, with the rest retrieved from reference TRBV9 and TRBJ2-5, is DSGVTQTPKHLITATGQRVTLRCSPRSGDLSVYWYQQSLDQGLQFLIQYYNGEERAKGNILERFSAQQFPDLHSELNLSSLELGDSALYFCASSPSSGVWETQYFGPGTRLLVL.